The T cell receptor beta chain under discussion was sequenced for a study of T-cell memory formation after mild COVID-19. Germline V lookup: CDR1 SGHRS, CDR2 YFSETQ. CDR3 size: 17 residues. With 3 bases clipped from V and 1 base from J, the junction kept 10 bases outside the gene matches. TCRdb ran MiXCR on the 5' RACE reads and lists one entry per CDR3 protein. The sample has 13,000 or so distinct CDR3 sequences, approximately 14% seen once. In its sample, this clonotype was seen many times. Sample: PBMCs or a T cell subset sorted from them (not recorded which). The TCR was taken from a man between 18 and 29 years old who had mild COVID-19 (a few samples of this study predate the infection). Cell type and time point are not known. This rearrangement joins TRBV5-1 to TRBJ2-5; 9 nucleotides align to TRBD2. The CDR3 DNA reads TGCGCCAGCAGCTCCCGTAGTAGCGGGAGCTCCCAAGAGACCCAGTACTTC. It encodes CASSSRSSGSSQETQYF.